Listed below are T cell receptor beta chains from one sample, sequenced in a study of blood T cell repertoires in COVID-19. Sequencing was performed with immunoSEQ multiplex PCR; in TCRdb, only in-frame clones are kept and a portion is missing. The repertoire holds about 220,000 clones, with around 83% as singletons. The specimen was PBMCs or T cells enriched from blood (not recorded which). The source of these receptors is a woman aged 35 to 49 who had recovered from COVID-19. Both conserved end residues are part of each CDR3. A D gene is named only where the DNA matches it firmly. Expanded clones get a size class; other rows say once, few or many, or leave the size out.

j_call clone_size d_call v_call cdr3_nt cdr3_aa
TRBJ1-1 - - TRBV3-1/TRBV3-2 TGTGCCAGCAGCCAAGAACAGATCACTGAAGCTTTCTTT CASSQEQITEAFF
TRBJ1-4 - TRBD1 TRBV7-9 TGTGCCAGCAGCAAAGACAGGGTCAAGGGTGAAAAACTGTTTTTT CASSKDRVKGEKLFF
TRBJ1-5 - - TRBV2 TGTGCCAGCAGGGCCTTACGGAGGCGGGATCAGCCCCAGCATTTT CASRALRRRDQPQHF
TRBJ2-2 - - TRBV10-1 TGCGCCAGCAGTGAACGAAGCGGGCTCGCGAACACCGGGGAGCTGTTTTTT CASSERSGLANTGELFF
TRBJ1-2 once - TRBV20-1 TGCAGTGCTAGTTGGGCGGCAGGACAAAGAAACTATGGCTACACCTTC CSASWAAGQRNYGYTF
TRBJ2-7 many TRBD2 TRBV6-4 TGTGCCAGCAGTGAACTCGCGGGAGCCTCCTACGAGCAGTACTTC CASSELAGASYEQYF
TRBJ1-1 - TRBD1 TRBV7-2 TGTGCCAGCAGCTCGGACAGGGGGAACACTGAAGCTTTCTTT CASSSDRGNTEAFF
TRBJ1-5 - - TRBV19 TGTGCCAGTACCGCCGACAGCTATCAGCCCCAGCATTTT CASTADSYQPQHF
TRBJ1-6 - - TRBV30 TGTGCCTGGAGTGTAAGCGGCCTCAATAATTCACCCCTCCACTTT CAWSVSGLNNSPLHF
TRBJ2-5 - TRBD2 TRBV29-1 TGCAGCGTTGCCCTCGGGACTAGCGGGAGGGAGACCCAGTACTTC CSVALGTSGRETQYF
TRBJ1-1 - - TRBV10-3 TGTGCCATCGGTGGGGCCTTCGGCACTGAAGCTTTCTTT CAIGGAFGTEAFF
TRBJ2-3 - TRBD2 TRBV4-1 TGCGCCAGCAGCCAAGGTGAAGGACTAGCGGGGGAAGATACGCAGTATTTT CASSQGEGLAGEDTQYF
TRBJ1-6 - - TRBV28 TGTGCCAGCAGTTTCAGGGCGGCTAATTCACCCCTCCACTTT CASSFRAANSPLHF
TRBJ1-2 - - TRBV6-5 TGTGCCAGCAGTTCTTACAGGGAGGGGTCGGGCTACACCTTC CASSSYREGSGYTF
TRBJ2-7 - - TRBV28 TGTGCCAGCAGTTTATTCTACAGTTCCTACGAGCAGTACTTC CASSLFYSSYEQYF
TRBJ2-1 once - TRBV28 TGTGCCAGCAGTTTGGCGGGGTCCGGGTACAATGAGCAGTTCTTC CASSLAGSGYNEQFF